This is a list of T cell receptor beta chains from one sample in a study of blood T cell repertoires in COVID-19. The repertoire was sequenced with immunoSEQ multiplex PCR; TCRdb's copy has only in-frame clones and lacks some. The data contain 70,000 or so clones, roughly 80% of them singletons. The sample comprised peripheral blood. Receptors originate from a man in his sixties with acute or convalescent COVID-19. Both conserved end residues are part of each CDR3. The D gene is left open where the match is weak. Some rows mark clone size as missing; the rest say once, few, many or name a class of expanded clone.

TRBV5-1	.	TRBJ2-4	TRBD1	CASSRTGDVSIQYF	TGCGCCAGCAGCCGGACAGGGGACGTTAGCATTCAGTACTTC
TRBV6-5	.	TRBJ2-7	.	CASSYSLGDTYEQYF	TGTGCCAGCAGTTACTCGCTAGGGGATACCTACGAGCAGTACTTC
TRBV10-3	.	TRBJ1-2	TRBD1	CAISDGTGVGYTF	TGTGCCATCAGTGACGGGACAGGGGTTGGCTACACCTTC
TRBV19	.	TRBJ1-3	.	CASSIRDTGNTIYF	TGTGCCAGTAGTATCCGGGACACTGGAAACACCATATATTTT
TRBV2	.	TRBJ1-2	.	CASSEARRVSGGYTF	TGTGCCAGCAGTGAAGCGCGTCGGGTTTCGGGGGGCTACACCTTC
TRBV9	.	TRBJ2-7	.	CASSGYRGLGEQYF	TGTGCCAGCAGCGGCTATAGGGGACTTGGGGAGCAGTACTTC
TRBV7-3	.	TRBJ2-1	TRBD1	CASSLPVGTVNEQFF	TGTGCCAGCAGCTTACCCGTCGGGACAGTCAATGAGCAGTTCTTC
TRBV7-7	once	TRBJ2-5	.	CASSSQFGSQETQYF	TGTGCTAGCAGCTCCCAATTTGGCAGCCAAGAGACCCAGTACTTC
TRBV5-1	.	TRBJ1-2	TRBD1	CASGGTGRVSGYTF	TGCGCCAGCGGGGGGACAGGACGGGTTTCCGGCTACACCTTC
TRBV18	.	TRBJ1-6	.	CASSRPGRANSPLHF	TGTGCCAGCTCACGGCCCGGCAGGGCAAATTCACCCCTCCACTTT
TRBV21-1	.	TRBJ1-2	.	CASSKGKGQGARKDGYTF	TGTGCCAGCAGCAAAGGCAAGGGGCAGGGGGCTAGGAAGGATGGCTACACCTTC
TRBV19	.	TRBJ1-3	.	CASRLGTQRNTIYF	TGTGCCAGTAGGTTGGGGACACAACGAAACACCATATATTTT
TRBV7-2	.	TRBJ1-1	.	CASSSQQGRNTEAFF	TGTGCCAGCAGCTCCCAACAGGGTAGGAACACTGAAGCTTTCTTT
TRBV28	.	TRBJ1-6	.	CASSREILHF	TGTGCCAGCAGTCGCGAGATCCTCCACTTT
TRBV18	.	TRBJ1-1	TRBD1	CASSPRIEIQGVGTEAFF	TGTGCCAGCTCACCCAGAATTGAAATCCAGGGGGTAGGCACTGAAGCTTTCTTT
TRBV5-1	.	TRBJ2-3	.	CASSLTGGIRTDTQYF	TGCGCCAGCAGCCTAACTGGGGGGATACGGACAGATACGCAGTATTTT
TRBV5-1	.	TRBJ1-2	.	CASSLHTNYGYTF	TGCGCCAGCAGCTTGCACACCAACTATGGCTACACCTTC
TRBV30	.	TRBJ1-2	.	CAWTSPFNYGYTF	TGTGCCTGGACCTCTCCCTTTAACTATGGCTACACCTTC
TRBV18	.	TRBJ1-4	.	CASSPQGEELFF	TGTGCCAGCTCACCACAGGGAGAGGAACTGTTTTTT
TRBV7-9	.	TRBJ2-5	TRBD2	CASSTRRGTSGGHEVETQYF	TGTGCCAGCAGCACCCGTAGAGGGACTAGCGGGGGCCACGAGGTGGAGACCCAGTACTTC